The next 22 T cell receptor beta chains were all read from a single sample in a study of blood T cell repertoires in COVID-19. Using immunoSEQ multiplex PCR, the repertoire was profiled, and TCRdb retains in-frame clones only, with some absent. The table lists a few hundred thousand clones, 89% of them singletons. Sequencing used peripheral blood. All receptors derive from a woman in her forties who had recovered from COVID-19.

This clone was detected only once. The CDR3 spells CASSSSGSSGNTIYF. Here the CDR3 DNA reads TGTGCCAGCAGTAGCTCAGGCTCCTCTGGAAACACCATATATTTT. The genes are TRBV2 and TRBJ1-3; D ambiguous. The CDR3 sequence is 15 residues long. CDR1 and CDR2 from the germline V gene are SNHLY and FYNNEI. V was pared by 5 bases and J by 0 bases, with 11 bases between. The entire variable domain, with the rest obtained from reference TRBV2 and TRBJ1-3, is as follows: EPEVTQTPSHQVTQMGQEVILRCVPISNHLYFYWYRQILGQKVEFLVSFYNNEISEKSEIFDDQFSVERPDGSNFTLKIRSTKLEDSAMYFCASSSSGSSGNTIYFGEGSWLTVV.

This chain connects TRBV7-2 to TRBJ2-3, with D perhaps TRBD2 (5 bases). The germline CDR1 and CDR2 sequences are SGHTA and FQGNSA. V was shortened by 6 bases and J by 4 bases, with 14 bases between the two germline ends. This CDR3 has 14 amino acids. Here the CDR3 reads CASRPGFEADTQYF. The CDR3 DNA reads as TGTGCCAGCAGGCCGGGGTTTGAAGCAGATACGCAGTATTTT.

CDR3 nucleotides: TGTGCCAGTAGACCTCGGGGGGGCCAAGAGACCCAGTACTTC. It translates to CASRPRGGQETQYF. The chain joins TRBV19 to TRBJ2-5; 8 nucleotides align to TRBD2. The CDR3 spans 14 residues. Germline-derived CDR1 and CDR2 are LNHDA and SQIVND (reference sequence). V gave up 6 bases and J gave up 1 base; unmatched junction bases: 4.

CDR3 nucleotides: TGTGCCAGTAGTACAGGGACAGATTCCTTCGAGCAGTACGTC. This codes for CASSTGTDSFEQYV. This sequence joins TRBV19 and TRBJ2-7; TRBD1 agrees at 7 bases. This CDR3 spans 14 amino acids. The V gene's germline CDR1 is LNHDA and CDR2 SQIVND (reference sequence).

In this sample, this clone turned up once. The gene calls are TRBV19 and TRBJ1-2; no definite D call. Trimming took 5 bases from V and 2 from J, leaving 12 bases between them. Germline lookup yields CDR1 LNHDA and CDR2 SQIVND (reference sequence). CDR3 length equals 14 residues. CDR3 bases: TGTGCCAGTAGTCCCGAACCAGAAAACTATGGCTACACCTTC. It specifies CASSPEPENYGYTF.

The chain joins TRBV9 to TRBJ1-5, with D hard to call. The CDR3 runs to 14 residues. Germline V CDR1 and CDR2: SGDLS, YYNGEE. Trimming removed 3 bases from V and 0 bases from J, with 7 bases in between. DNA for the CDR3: TGTGCCAGCAGCGCCCGGGATAGCAATCAGCCCCAGCATTTT. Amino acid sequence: CASSARDSNQPQHF. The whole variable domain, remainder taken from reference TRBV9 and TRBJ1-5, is DSGVTQTPKHLITATGQRVTLRCSPRSGDLSVYWYQQSLDQGLQFLIQYYNGEERAKGNILERFSAQQFPDLHSELNLSSLELGDSALYFCASSARDSNQPQHFGDGTRLSIL.

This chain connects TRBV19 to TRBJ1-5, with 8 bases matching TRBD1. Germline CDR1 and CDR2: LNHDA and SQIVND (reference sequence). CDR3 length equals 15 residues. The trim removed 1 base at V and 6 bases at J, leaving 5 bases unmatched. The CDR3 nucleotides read TGTGCCAGTAGTATAGGGACAGGGCTCGGTCAGCCCCAGCATTTT. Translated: CASSIGTGLGQPQHF.

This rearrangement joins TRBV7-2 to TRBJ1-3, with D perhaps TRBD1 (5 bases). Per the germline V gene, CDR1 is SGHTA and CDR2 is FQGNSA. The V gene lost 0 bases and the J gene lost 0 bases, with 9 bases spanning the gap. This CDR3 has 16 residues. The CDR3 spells CASSLAVQGSGNTIYF. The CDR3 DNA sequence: TGTGCCAGCAGCTTAGCGGTCCAGGGCTCTGGAAACACCATATATTTT.

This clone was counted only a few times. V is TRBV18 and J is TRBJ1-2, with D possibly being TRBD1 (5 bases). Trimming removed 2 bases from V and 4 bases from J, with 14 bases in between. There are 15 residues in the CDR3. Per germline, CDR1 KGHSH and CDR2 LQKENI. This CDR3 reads CASSPYDSDLYGYTF. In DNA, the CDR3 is TGTGCCAGCTCACCATACGACAGCGATCTCTATGGCTACACCTTC.

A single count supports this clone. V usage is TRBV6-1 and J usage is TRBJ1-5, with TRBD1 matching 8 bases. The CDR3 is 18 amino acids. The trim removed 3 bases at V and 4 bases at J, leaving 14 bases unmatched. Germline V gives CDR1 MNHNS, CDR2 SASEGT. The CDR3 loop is CASSEIGQGFLRNQPQHF. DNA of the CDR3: TGTGCCAGCAGTGAGATTGGACAGGGTTTTTTGAGGAATCAGCCCCAGCATTTT.

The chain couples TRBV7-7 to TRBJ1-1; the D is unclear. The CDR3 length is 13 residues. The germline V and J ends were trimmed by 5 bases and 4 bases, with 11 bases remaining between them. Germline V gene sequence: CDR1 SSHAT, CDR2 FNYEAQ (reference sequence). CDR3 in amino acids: CASSAERGTEAFF. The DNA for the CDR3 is TGTGCCAGCAGCGCAGAGCGGGGCACTGAAGCTTTCTTT.

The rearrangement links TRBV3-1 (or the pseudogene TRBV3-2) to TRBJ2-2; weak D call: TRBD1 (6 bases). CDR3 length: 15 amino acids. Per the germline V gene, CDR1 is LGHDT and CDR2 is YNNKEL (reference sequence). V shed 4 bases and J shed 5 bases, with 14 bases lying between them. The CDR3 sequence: CASSRAGTPTGELFF. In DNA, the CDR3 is TGTGCCAGCAGCCGAGCCGGGACACCGACCGGGGAGCTGTTTTTT.

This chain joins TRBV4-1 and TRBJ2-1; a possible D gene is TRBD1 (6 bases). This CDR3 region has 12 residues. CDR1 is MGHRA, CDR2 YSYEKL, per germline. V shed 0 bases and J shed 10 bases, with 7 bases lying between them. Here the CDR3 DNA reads TGCGCCAGCAGCCAAGATGGGGGCGAGCAGTTCTTC. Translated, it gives CASSQDGGEQFF.

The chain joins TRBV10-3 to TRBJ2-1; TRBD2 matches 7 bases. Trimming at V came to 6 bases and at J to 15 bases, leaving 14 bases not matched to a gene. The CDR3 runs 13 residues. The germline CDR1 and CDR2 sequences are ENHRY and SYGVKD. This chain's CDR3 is CAISPLAEGVRFF. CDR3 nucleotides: TGTGCCATCAGCCCCCTAGCGGAAGGGGTTCGGTTCTTC.

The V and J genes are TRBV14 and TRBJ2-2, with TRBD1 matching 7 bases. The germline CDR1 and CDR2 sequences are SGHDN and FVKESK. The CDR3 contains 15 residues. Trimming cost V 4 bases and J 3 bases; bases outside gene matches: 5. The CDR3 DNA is TGTGCCAGCAGCCCTAGACAGGGTGACACCGGGGAGCTGTTTTTT. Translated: CASSPRQGDTGELFF.

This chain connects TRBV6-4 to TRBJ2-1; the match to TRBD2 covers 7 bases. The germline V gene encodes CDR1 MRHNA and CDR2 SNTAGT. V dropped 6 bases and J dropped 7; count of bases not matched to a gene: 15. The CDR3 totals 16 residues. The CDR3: CASSEDKRDTINEQFF. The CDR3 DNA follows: TGTGCCAGCAGCGAAGATAAGCGGGATACGATAAATGAGCAGTTCTTC.

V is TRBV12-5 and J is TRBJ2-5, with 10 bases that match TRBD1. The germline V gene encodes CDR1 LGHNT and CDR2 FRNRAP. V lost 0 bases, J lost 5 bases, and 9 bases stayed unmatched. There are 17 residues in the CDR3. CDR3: CASGLVMTGGAEETQYF. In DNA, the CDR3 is TGTGCTAGTGGTTTGGTAATGACAGGGGGCGCGGAGGAGACCCAGTACTTC.

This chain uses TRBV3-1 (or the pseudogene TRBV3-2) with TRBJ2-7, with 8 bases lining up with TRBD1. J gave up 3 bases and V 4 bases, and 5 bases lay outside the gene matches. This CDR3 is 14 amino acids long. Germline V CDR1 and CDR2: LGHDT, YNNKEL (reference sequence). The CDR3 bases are TGTGCCAGCAGCCTAGGACAGGGAGACTACGAGCAGTACTTC. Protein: CASSLGQGDYEQYF.

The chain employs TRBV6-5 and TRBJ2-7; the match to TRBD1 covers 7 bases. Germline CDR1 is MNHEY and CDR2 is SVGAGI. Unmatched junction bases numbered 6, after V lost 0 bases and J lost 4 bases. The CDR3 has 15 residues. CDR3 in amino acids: CASSYSAGGEYEQYF. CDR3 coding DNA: TGTGCCAGCAGTTACTCGGCAGGGGGTGAGTACGAGCAGTACTTC.

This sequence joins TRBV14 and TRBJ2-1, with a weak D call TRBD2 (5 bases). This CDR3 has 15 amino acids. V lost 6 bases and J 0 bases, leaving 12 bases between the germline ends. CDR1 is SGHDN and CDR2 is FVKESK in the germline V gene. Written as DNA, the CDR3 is TGTGCCAGCAGGAGAACGGGGAGCTCCTACAATGAGCAGTTCTTC. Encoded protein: CASRRTGSSYNEQFF. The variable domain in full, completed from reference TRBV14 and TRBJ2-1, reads EAGVTQFPSHSVIEKGQTVTLRCDPISGHDNLYWYRRVMGKEIKFLLHFVKESKQDESGMPNNRFLAERTGGTYSTLKVQPAELEDSGVYFCASRRTGSSYNEQFFGPGTRLTVL.

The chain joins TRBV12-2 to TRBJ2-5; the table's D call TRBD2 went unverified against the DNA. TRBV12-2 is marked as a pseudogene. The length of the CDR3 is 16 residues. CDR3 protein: CASRLAYKGLRETQYF. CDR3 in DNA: TGTGCAAGTCGCTTAGCGTACAAGGGACTGAGGGAGACCCAGTACTTC.

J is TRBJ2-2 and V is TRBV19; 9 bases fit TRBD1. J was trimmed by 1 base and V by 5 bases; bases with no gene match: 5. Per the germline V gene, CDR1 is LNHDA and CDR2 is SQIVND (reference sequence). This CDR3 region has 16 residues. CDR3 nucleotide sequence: TGTGCCAGTAGTGAACCGGGACAGGGGAACACCGGGGAGCTGTTTTTT. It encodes CASSEPGQGNTGELFF.